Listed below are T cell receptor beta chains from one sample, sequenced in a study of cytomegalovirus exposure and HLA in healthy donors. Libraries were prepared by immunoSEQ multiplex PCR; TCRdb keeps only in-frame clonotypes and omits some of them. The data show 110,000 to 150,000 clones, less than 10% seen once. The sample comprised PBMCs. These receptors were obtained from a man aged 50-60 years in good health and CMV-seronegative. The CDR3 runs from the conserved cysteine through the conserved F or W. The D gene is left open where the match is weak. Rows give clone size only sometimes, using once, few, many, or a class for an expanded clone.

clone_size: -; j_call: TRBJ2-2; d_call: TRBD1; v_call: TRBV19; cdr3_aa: CASSNRQGITTGELFF; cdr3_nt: TGTGCCAGTAGTAACCGACAGGGGATCACCACCGGGGAGCTGTTTTTT
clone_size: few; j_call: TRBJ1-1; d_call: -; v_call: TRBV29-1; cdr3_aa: CSVQRGANTEAFF; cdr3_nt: TGCAGCGTTCAACGGGGGGCGAACACTGAAGCTTTCTTT
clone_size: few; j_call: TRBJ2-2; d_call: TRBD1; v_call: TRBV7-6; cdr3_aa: CASRRKQGAQTGELFF; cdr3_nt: TGTGCCAGCAGACGGAAACAGGGGGCGCAAACCGGGGAGCTGTTTTTT
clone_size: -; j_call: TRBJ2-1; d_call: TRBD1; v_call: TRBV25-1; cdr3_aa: CASRRTGVINEQFF; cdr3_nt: TGTGCCAGCAGACGGACAGGGGTTATCAATGAGCAGTTCTTC
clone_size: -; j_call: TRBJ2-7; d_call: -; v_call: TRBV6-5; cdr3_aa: CASSRTIPLYEQYF; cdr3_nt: TGTGCCAGCAGCCGGACAATTCCCCTCTACGAGCAGTACTTC
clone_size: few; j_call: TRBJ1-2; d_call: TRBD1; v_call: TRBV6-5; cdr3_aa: CASSYRDRAYGYTF; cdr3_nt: TGTGCCAGCAGTTACCGGGACAGGGCCTATGGCTACACCTTC
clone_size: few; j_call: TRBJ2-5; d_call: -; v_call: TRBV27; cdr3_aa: CASSPRRGPQETQYF; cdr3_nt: TGTGCCAGCAGTCCTAGGCGGGGGCCCCAAGAGACCCAGTACTTC
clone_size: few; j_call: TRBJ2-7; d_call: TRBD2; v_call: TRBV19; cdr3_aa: CASIPSAGGTYEQYF; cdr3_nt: TGTGCCAGTATTCCCAGCGCGGGAGGCACCTACGAGCAGTACTTC
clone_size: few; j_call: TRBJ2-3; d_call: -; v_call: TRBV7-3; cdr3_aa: CASSPRTVSTDTQYF; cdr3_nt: TGTGCCAGCAGCCCCCGGACAGTTAGCACAGATACGCAGTATTTT
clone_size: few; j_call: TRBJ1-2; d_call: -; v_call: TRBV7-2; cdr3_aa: CASSPPKWGGDYGYTF; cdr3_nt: TGTGCCAGCAGCCCGCCTAAGTGGGGGGGCGACTATGGCTACACCTTC
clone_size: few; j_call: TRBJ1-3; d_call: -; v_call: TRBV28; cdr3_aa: CASTGIGNTIYF; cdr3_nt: TGTGCCAGCACGGGGATCGGAAACACCATATATTTT
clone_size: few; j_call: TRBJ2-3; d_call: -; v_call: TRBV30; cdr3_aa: CAWSTAGSTDTQYF; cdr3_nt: TGTGCCTGGAGTACGGCGGGGAGCACAGATACGCAGTATTTT
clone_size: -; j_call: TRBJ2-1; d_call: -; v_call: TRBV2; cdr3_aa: CANLEQFF; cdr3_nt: TGTGCCAACTTGGAGCAGTTCTTC
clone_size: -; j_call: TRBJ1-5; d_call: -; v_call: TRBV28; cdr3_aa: CASSSPRYGGNQPQHF; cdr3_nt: TGTGCCAGCAGTTCCCCCCGGTACGGGGGCAATCAGCCCCAGCATTTT
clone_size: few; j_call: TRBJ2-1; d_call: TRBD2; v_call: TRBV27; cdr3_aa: CASSLASGRAHEQFF; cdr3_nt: TGTGCCAGCAGTTTAGCTAGCGGGAGGGCCCATGAGCAGTTCTTC
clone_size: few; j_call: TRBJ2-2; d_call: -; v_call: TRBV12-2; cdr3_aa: CASRQGDIFRPRTGELFF; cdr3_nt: TGTGCAAGTCGCCAAGGGGACATTTTTCGCCCAAGGACCGGGGAGCTGTTTTTT
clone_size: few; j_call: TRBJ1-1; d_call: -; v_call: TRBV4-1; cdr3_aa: CASRRSENTEAFF; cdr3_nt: TGCGCCAGCAGGAGGTCAGAGAACACTGAAGCTTTCTTT
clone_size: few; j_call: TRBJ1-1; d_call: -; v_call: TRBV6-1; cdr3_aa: CASSGGRADMNTEAFF; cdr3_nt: TGTGCCAGCAGTGGGGGCAGGGCAGACATGAACACTGAAGCTTTCTTT
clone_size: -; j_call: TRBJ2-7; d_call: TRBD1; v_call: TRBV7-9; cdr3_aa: CASSLTGTGPGEQYF; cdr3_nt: TGTGCCAGCAGCTTGACCGGGACAGGGCCCGGCGAGCAGTACTTC
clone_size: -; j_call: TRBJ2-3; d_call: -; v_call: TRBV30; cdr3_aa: CAWSVRGSTDTQYF; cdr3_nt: TGTGCCTGGAGTGTCCGGGGGAGCACAGATACGCAGTATTTT
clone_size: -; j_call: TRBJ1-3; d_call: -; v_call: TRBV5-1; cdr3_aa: CASSPQGYSGNTIYF; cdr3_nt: TGCGCCAGCAGTCCACAGGGCTACTCTGGAAACACCATATATTTT
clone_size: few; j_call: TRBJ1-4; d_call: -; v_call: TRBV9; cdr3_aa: CASSSRGGGVNEKLFF; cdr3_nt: TGTGCCAGCAGCTCCCGGGGGGGAGGCGTAAATGAAAAACTGTTTTTT
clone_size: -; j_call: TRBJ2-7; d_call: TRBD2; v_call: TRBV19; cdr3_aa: CASRHQIRTSGRRNCEQYF; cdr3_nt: TGTGCCAGCCGACACCAAATCAGGACTAGCGGGAGGAGAAACTGCGAGCAGTACTTC
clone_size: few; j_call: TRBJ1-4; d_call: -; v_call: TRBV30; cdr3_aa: CAWSVPGSLLKLFF; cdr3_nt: TGTGCCTGGAGTGTACCGGGGTCTCTGTTAAAACTGTTTTTT
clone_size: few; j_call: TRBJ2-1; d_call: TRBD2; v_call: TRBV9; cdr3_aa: CASSPPGAGPYNEQFF; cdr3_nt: TGTGCCAGCAGCCCCCCGGGAGCGGGACCATACAATGAGCAGTTCTTC
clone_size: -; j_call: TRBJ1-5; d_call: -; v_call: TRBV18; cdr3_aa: CASSPPGAYSNQPQHF; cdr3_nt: TGTGCCAGCTCACCACCAGGGGCGTATAGCAATCAGCCCCAGCATTTT
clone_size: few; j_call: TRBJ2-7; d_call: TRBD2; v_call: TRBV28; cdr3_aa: CASKVAGLYEQYF; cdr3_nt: TGTGCCAGCAAAGTAGCGGGACTCTACGAGCAGTACTTC
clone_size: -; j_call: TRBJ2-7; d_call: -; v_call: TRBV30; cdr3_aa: CAWSVTDFSYEQYF; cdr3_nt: TGTGCCTGGAGTGTGACAGATTTCTCCTACGAGCAGTACTTC
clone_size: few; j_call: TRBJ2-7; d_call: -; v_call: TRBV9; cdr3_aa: CASSPNQGLLGDEQYF; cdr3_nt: TGTGCCAGCAGCCCCAACCAGGGGCTATTAGGCGACGAGCAGTACTTC
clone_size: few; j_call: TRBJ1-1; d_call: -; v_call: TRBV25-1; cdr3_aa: CASRVTENTEAFF; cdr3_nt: TGTGCCAGCAGGGTGACAGAGAACACTGAAGCTTTCTTT
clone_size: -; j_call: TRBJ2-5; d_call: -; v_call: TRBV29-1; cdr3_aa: CSVVGGQETQYF; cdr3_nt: TGCAGCGTTGTAGGCGGCCAAGAGACCCAGTACTTC
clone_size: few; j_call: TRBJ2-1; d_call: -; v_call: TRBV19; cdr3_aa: CASSIGSGPYNEQFF; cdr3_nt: TGTGCCAGTAGTATCGGATCAGGGCCCTACAATGAGCAGTTCTTC
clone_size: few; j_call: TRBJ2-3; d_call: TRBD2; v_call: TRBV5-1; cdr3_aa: CASSLIAGRTDTQYF; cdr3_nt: TGCGCCAGCAGCTTGATAGCGGGGCGCACAGATACGCAGTATTTT
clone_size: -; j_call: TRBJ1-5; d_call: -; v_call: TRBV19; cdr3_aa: CASAEYSNQPQHF; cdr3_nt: TGTGCCAGTGCCGAGTATAGCAATCAGCCCCAGCATTTT
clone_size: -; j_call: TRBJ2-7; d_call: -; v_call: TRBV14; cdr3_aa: CASSQVRGGEQYF; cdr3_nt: TGTGCCAGCAGCCAGGTTAGGGGCGGCGAGCAGTACTTC
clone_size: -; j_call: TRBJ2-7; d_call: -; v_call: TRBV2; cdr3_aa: CASRIQLNSYEQYF; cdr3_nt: TGTGCCAGCAGAATCCAACTAAACTCCTACGAGCAGTACTTC
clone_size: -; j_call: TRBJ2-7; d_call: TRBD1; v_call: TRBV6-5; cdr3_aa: CASRTGQGIYEQYF; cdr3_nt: TGTGCCAGCAGGACCGGACAGGGAATCTACGAGCAGTACTTC
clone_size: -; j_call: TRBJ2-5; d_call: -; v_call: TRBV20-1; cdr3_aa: CSANLRETQYF; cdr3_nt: TGCAGTGCCAATCTGCGGGAGACCCAGTACTTC
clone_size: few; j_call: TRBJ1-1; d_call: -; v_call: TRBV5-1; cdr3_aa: CASSLEGPDTEAFF; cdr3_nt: TGCGCCAGCAGCTTGGAGGGGCCGGACACTGAAGCTTTCTTT
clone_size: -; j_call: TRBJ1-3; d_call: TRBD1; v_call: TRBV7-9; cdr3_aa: CASSFRTGLGGNTIYF; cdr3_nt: TGTGCCAGCAGCTTCCGGACAGGGCTAGGAGGAAACACCATATATTTT
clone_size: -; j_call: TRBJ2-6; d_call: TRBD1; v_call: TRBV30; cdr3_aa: CAWGQASGANVLTF; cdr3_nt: TGTGCCTGGGGACAGGCCTCTGGGGCCAACGTCCTGACTTTC
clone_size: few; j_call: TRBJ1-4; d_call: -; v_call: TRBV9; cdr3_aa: CASSVGEGEKLFF; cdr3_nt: TGTGCCAGCAGCGTCGGGGAGGGTGAAAAACTGTTTTTT
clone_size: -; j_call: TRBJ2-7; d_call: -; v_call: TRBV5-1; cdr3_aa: CASSLGAGYEQYF; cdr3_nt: TGCGCCAGCAGCTTGGGAGCTGGCTACGAGCAGTACTTC
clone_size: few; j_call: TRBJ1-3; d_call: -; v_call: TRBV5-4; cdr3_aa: CASSLDRVSGNTIYF; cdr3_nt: TGTGCCAGCAGCTTGGACAGGGTATCTGGAAACACCATATATTTT
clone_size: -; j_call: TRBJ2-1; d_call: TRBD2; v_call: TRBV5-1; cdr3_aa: CASSPLLAGGPYNEQFF; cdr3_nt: TGCGCCAGCAGCCCTTTACTAGCGGGAGGGCCCTACAATGAGCAGTTCTTC
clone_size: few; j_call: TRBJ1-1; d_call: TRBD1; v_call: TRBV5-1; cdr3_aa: CASSLAGQAEAFF; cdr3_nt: TGCGCCAGCAGCTTGGCTGGACAGGCTGAAGCTTTCTTT
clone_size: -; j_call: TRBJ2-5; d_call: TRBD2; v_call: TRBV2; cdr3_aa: CASSTGTSGGREETQYF; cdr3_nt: TGTGCCAGCAGCACCGGGACTAGCGGGGGTCGGGAAGAGACCCAGTACTTC
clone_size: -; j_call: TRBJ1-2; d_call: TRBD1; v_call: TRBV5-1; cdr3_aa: CASRTGDDYGYTF; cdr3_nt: TGCGCCAGCCGAACAGGGGATGACTATGGCTACACCTTC
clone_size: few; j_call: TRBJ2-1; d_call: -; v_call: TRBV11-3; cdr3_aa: CASSPLGRFNEQFF; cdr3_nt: TGTGCCAGCAGCCCCCTGGGGCGGTTTAATGAGCAGTTCTTC
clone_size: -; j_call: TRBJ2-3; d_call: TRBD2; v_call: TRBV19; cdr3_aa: CALWTSRAYF; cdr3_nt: TGTGCTCTCTGGACTAGTAGGGCCTATTTT
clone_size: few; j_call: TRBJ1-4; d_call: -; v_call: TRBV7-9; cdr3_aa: CAGIKAGAGERRNEKLFF; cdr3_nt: TGTGCCGGCATAAAAGCAGGGGCAGGGGAGAGACGGAATGAAAAACTGTTTTTT
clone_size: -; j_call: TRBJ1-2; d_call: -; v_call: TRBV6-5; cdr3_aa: CASAPIGYGYTF; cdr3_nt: TGTGCCAGCGCCCCAATCGGCTATGGCTACACCTTC
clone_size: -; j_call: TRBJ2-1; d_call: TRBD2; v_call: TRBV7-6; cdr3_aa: CASSLSPSGGVGEQFF; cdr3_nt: TGTGCCAGCAGCTTAAGCCCTAGCGGGGGGGTGGGTGAGCAGTTCTTC
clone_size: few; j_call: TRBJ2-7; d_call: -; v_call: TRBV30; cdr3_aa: CACLRRITAYEQYF; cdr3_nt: TGTGCCTGCCTGAGGCGGATTACGGCTTACGAGCAGTACTTC
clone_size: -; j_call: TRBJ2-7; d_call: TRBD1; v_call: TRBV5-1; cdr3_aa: CASSWSVQGYEQYF; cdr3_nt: TGCGCCAGCAGCTGGTCAGTACAGGGGTACGAGCAGTACTTC
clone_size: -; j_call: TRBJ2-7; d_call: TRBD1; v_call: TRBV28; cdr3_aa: CASSLGQGWSYEQYF; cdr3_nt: TGTGCCAGCAGTCTGGGACAGGGGTGGTCCTACGAGCAGTACTTC